The 18 T cell receptor beta chains reported below all come from one sample, sequenced in a study of CD4 T cells in relation to SARS-CoV-2 and coronaviruses. These TCRs' antigens remain unknown. Before the COVID-19 pandemic, during about 2011-2019, CD4+ T cells were taken from unexposed donors. Isolation of CD4+ T cells took place after around eleven days in culture. The data were produced by immunoSEQ multiplex PCR, yet TCRdb's version contains in-frame clones alone and is incomplete. The data hold about 17,000 clones, with around 80% observed a single time. Sequenced input: CD4+ T cells from PBMCs, cultured in vitro. The receptor set was obtained from a human donor in good health.

The CDR3 DNA follows: TGTGCCAGCTCACCAGGGACAGGGGCAAATGAAAAACTGTTTTTT. This codes for CASSPGTGANEKLFF. The chain couples TRBV18 to TRBJ1-4; 10 bases fit TRBD1. Germline V gene lookup returns CDR1 KGHSH and CDR2 LQKENI. V was clipped by 2 bases and J by 5 bases; unmatched bases: 2. The CDR3 consists of 15 residues.

This chain joins TRBV7-8 and TRBJ2-1; D is ambiguous. V lost 2 bases and J lost 0, with 8 bases in between. The CDR3 is 15 residues long. Germline V gene sequence: CDR1 SGHVS, CDR2 FQNEAQ. CDR3: CASSLFRSSYNEQFF. CDR3 in DNA: TGTGCCAGCAGCTTATTCAGGAGCTCCTACAATGAGCAGTTCTTC.

V and J are TRBV6-6 and TRBJ1-2, with D tentatively TRBD1 (6 bases). Germline V CDR1 and CDR2: MNHNY, SVGAGI (reference sequence). The CDR3 spans 13 residues. Trimming shortened V by 5 bases and J by 3 bases, and 10 bases separated the two germline ends. CDR3 sequence reads: CASSQQGHYGYTF. The DNA for the CDR3 is TGTGCCAGCAGTCAACAGGGTCACTATGGCTACACCTTC.

This sequence joins TRBV27 and TRBJ1-4; no firm D call. The germline gives CDR1 MNHEY, CDR2 SMNVEV (reference sequence). V dropped 6 bases and J dropped 10 bases, with 15 bases sitting between them. The CDR3 covers 13 residues. CDR3 loop: CASRPLMMRKLFF. The CDR3 DNA is TGTGCCAGCAGGCCCTTGATGATGAGAAAACTGTTTTTT.

The CDR3 loop is CASSLGGAGGGSYNEQFF. CDR3 sequence (DNA): TGTGCCAGCAGCTTAGGCGGAGCGGGGGGGGGCTCCTACAATGAGCAGTTCTTC. The chain couples TRBV7-2 to TRBJ2-1; TRBD2 agrees at 10 bases. V shed 1 base, J shed 0 bases, and the junction held 6 bases outside the gene matches. The CDR3 consists of 18 residues. The V gene's germline CDR1 is SGHTA and CDR2 FQGNSA.

This clone was observed a handful of times. This chain connects TRBV3-1 (or the pseudogene TRBV3-2) to TRBJ1-1, with D tentatively TRBD1 (5 bases). The V end was cut by 5 bases, the J end by 1 base, with 11 bases between. Germline V gene sequence: CDR1 LGHDT, CDR2 YNNKEL (reference sequence). The CDR3 contains 14 residues. CDR3 region: CASSAGHQNTEAFF. CDR3 sequence (DNA): TGTGCCAGCAGCGCCGGACACCAGAACACTGAAGCTTTCTTT.

This sequence joins TRBV18 and TRBJ2-2, with D possibly matching TRBD1 (6 bases). This CDR3 has 16 residues. Trimming took off 6 bases at V and 2 bases at J, with 16 bases between the two ends. Germline V gene lookup returns CDR1 KGHSH and CDR2 LQKENI. The CDR3 loop is CASSPGQGINTGELFF. The CDR3 coding sequence is TGTGCCAGCTCGCCTGGGCAGGGGATAAACACCGGGGAGCTGTTTTTT.

V is TRBV3-1 (or the pseudogene TRBV3-2) and J is TRBJ2-5; TRBD1 agrees at 11 bases. The CDR3 runs to 15 residues. Trimming removed 4 bases from V and 2 bases from J; junction bases left unmatched: 3. Germline V gives CDR1 LGHDT, CDR2 YNNKEL (reference sequence). The DNA for the CDR3 is TGTGCCAGCAGCCCCCGGGACAGGGGGCAAGAGACCCAGTACTTC. Residues: CASSPRDRGQETQYF.

The chain couples TRBV27 to TRBJ1-5, with 9 bases fitting TRBD1. V shed 6 bases, J shed 15 bases, and the junction held 9 bases outside the gene matches. The CDR3 loop spans 12 amino acids. Per the germline V gene, CDR1 is MNHEY and CDR2 is SMNVEV (reference sequence). CDR3 DNA: TGTGCCAGCAGACCGACAGGGGGGGTTACGCATTTT. It is translated as CASRPTGGVTHF.

The chain couples TRBV29-1 to TRBJ2-1; TRBD2 is a possible D gene (6 bases). The CDR3 is 10 amino acids. Germline values: CDR1 SQVTM, CDR2 ANQGSEA. V was pared by 3 bases and J by 9 bases, with 6 bases between. In DNA form, the CDR3 reads TGCAGCGTTGAGCGGGGTGAGCAGTTCTTC. This gives the protein CSVERGEQFF.

CDR3 nucleotide sequence: TGTGCCAGTAGTATAGAATGGTCCGGGGGGACAACCTACGAGCAGTACTTC. Its translation is CASSIEWSGGTTYEQYF. The chain recombines TRBV19 with TRBJ2-7, with a possible D match to TRBD2 (7 bases). The germline CDR1 and CDR2 sequences are LNHDA and SQIVND (reference sequence). The CDR3 is made up of 17 amino acids. Trimming cost V 0 bases and J 2 bases, with 17 bases left between them.

CDR3 sequence: CASSFPASGNYEQYF. The CDR3 region has the DNA TGTGCCAGCAGCTTTCCGGCTAGCGGGAATTACGAGCAGTACTTC. The chain combines TRBV5-6 with TRBJ2-7; 9 positions match TRBD2. This CDR3 spans 15 amino acids. With V trimmed by 2 bases and J by 4 bases, 7 bases remained unmatched. Germline-derived CDR1 and CDR2 are SGHDT and YYEEEE.

The CDR3 nucleotides read TGTGCCAGCAGCGATCTCTCTGGAAACACCATATATTTT. This translates into CASSDLSGNTIYF. The chain carries TRBV12-3 or TRBV12-4 and TRBJ1-3, with D hard to call. The CDR3 consists of 13 residues. Trimming stripped 6 bases from V and 0 bases from J, with 6 bases between.

The V gene is TRBV5-1, the J gene TRBJ2-3; TRBD1 agrees at 7 bases. CDR3 length: 13 residues. Germline assignment: CDR1 SGHRS and CDR2 YFSETQ. The ends lost 5 bases at V and 2 bases at J; junction bases unmatched: 2. CDR3 sequence: CASRRGPTDTQYF. As DNA, the CDR3 is TGCGCCAGCAGAAGGGGGCCCACAGATACGCAGTATTTT.

The chain employs TRBV5-4 and TRBJ2-7, with 9 bases identical to TRBD1. The CDR3 runs to 15 residues. The junction had 5 bases not matched to a gene; V was cut back by 4 bases and J by 0 bases. In germline, CDR1 is SGHNT, CDR2 YYREEE (reference sequence). Here the CDR3 DNA reads TGTGCCAGCAGCGCGGACAGGGGAATCTCCTACGAGCAGTACTTC. It is translated as CASSADRGISYEQYF.

This clone was seen only once. V usage is TRBV7-2 and J usage is TRBJ1-2, with D perhaps TRBD1 (5 bases). Germline-derived CDR1 and CDR2 are SGHTA and FQGNSA. The CDR3 has 16 amino acids. Trimming took 1 base from V and 4 from J, leaving 16 bases between them. CDR3: CASSLESGRGPYGYTF. The CDR3, as DNA: TGTGCCAGCAGCTTAGAATCCGGTAGGGGCCCCTATGGCTACACCTTC.

V and J are TRBV9 and TRBJ1-1; D remains unclear. The length of the CDR3 is 13 residues. V was trimmed by 3 bases and J by 2 bases, leaving 8 bases between them. Germline V gives CDR1 SGDLS, CDR2 YYNGEE. The CDR3 here is CASSGTANTEAFF. The DNA for the CDR3 is TGTGCCAGCAGCGGTACAGCTAACACTGAAGCTTTCTTT.

The chain couples TRBV6-2 or TRBV6-3 to TRBJ2-3, with 9 nucleotides matching TRBD1. The CDR3 contains 16 residues. Germline trimming cut 5 bases from V and 3 bases from J; bases unmatched to any gene: 9. Germline CDR1 reads MNHEY; CDR2 reads SVGEGT. The CDR3 DNA reads TGTGCCAGCAGTCGGGGGACGACAGGGGGAACAGATACGCAGTATTTT. This translates into CASSRGTTGGTDTQYF.